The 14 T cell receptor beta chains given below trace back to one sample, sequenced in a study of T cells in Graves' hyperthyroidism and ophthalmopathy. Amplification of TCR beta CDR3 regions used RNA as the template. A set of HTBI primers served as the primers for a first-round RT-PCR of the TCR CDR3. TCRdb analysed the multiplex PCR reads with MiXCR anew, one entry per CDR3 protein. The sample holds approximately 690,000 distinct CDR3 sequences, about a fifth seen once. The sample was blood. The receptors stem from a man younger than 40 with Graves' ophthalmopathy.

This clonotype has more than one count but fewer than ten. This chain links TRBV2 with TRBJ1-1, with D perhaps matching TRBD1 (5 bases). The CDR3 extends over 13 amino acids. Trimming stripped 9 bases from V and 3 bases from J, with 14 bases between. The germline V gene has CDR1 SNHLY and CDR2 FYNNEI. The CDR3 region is CARSGGDDTEAFF. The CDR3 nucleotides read TGTGCCAGAAGCGGGGGGGACGACACTGAAGCTTTCTTT. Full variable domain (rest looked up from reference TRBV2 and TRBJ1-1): EPEVTQTPSHQVTQMGQEVILRCVPISNHLYFYWYRQILGQKVEFLVSFYNNEISEKSEIFDDQFSVERPDGSNFTLKIRSTKLEDSAMYFCARSGGDDTEAFFGQGTRLTVV.

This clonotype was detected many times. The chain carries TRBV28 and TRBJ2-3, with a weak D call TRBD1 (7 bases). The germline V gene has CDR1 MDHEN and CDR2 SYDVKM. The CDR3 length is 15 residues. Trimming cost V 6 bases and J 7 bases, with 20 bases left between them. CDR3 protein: CASSRRVGQRNTQYF. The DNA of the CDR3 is TGTGCCAGCAGCCGGAGGGTGGGACAGAGGAATACGCAGTATTTT.

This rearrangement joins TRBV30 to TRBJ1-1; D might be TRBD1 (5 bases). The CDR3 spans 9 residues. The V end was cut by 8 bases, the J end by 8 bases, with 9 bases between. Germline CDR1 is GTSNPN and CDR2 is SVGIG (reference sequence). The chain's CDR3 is CAGGGEAFF. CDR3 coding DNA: TGTGCCGGGGGGGGGGAAGCTTTCTTT.

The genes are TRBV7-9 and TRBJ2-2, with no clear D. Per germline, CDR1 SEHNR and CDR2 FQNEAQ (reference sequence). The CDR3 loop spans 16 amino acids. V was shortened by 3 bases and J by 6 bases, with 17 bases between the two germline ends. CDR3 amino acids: CASSFGPPSISGELFF. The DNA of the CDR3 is TGTGCCAGCAGCTTCGGGCCCCCGTCGATTTCCGGGGAGCTGTTTTTT.

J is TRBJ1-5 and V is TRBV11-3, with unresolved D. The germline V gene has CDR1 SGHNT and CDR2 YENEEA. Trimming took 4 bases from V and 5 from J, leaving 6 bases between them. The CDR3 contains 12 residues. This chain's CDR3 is CASSCGYQPQHF. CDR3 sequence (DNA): TGTGCCAGCAGCTGCGGGTATCAGCCCCAGCATTTT.

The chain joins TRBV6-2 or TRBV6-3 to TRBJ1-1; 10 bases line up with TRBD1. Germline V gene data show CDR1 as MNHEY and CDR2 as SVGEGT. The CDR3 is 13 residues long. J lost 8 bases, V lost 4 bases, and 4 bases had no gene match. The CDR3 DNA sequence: TGTGCCAGCAGTTCCCGACAGGGGGCCGAAGCTTTCTTT. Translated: CASSSRQGAEAFF.

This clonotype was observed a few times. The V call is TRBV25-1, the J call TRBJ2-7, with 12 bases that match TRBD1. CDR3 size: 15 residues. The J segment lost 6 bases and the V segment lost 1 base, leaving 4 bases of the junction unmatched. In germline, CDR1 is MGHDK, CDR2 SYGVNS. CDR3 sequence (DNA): TGTGCCAGCAGTGAATTGGGGACAGGGGGCCTCGAGCAGTACTTC. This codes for CASSELGTGGLEQYF.

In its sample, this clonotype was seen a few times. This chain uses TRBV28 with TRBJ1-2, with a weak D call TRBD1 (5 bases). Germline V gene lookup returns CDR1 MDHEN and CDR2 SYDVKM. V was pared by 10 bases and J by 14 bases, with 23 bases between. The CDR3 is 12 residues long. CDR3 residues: CATGQRGDVKTF. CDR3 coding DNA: TGTGCCACAGGTCAGCGGGGCGACGTCAAAACCTTC.

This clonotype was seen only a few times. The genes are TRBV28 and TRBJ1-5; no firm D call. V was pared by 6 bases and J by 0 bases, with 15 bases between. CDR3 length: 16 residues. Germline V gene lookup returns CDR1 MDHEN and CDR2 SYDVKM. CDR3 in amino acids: CASSRITAYSNQPQHF. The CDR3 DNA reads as TGTGCCAGCAGCCGAATCACCGCTTATAGCAATCAGCCCCAGCATTTT.

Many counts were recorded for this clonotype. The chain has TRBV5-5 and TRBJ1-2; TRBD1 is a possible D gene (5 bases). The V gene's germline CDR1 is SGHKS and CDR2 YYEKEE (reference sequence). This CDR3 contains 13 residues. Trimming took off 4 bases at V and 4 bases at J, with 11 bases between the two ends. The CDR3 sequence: CASSRDGAYGYTF. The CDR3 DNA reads TGTGCCAGCAGCCGGGACGGGGCCTATGGCTACACCTTC.

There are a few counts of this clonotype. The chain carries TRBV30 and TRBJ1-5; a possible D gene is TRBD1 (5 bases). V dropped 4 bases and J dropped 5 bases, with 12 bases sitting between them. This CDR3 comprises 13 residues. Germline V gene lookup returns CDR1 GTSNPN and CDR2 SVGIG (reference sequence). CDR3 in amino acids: CAWTPGGDQPQHF. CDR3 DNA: TGTGCCTGGACCCCCGGGGGGGATCAGCCCCAGCATTTT.

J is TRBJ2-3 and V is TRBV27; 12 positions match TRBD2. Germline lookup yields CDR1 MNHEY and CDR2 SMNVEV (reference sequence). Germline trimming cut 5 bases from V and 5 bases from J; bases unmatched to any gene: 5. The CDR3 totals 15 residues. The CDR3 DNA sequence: TGTGCCAGCAGTCCGCTAGCGGGAGGGGAAGATACGCAGTATTTT. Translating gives CASSPLAGGEDTQYF.

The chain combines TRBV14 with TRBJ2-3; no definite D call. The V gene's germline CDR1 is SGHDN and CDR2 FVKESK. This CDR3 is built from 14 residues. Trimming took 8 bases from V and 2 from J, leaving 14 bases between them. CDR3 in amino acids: CASSSRLYTDTQYF. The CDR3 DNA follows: TGTGCCAGCTCGTCACGGCTCTACACAGATACGCAGTATTTT.

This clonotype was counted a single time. In DNA form, the CDR3 reads TGTGCCAGCAGCTTAGGGGGCGATGTGGAGACCCAGTACTTC. It is translated as CASSLGGDVETQYF. The V call is TRBV5-4, the J call TRBJ2-5; TRBD1 matches at 7 bases. V was pared by 2 bases and J by 5 bases, with 6 bases of the junction left unmatched. The CDR3 is 14 residues long. In germline, CDR1 is SGHNT, CDR2 YYREEE (reference sequence).